This T cell receptor (beta chain) was captured by sequencing in a study of CD8 T cells in Susac syndrome. The ends were cut back, 1 base at V and 2 bases at J, with 7 bases in the middle. The CDR3 is 14 residues long. CDR1 MNHNY and CDR2 SVGAGI come from the germline V gene (reference sequence). Reverse transcription of roughly 0.5 to 1 ug RNA was carried out with random hexamers. Across 54 Vbeta and 13 Jbeta, immunoSEQ multiplex PCR amplified TCR beta CDR3. TCRdb independently ran MiXCR on the immunoSEQ multiplex PCR reads; one entry per CDR3 protein. Of roughly 300,000 distinct CDR3 sequences listed, roughly 85% were seen once; the top ten hold over 0.1%.

This TCR came from a human donor with multiple sclerosis. Input material: CD8+ T cells from PBMCs. V gene TRBV6-6 combines with J gene TRBJ2-3; D remains ambiguous. The CDR3 protein is CASSYFGSTDTQYF. CDR3 nucleotides: TGTGCCAGCAGTTACTTTGGCTCCACAGATACGCAGTATTTT.